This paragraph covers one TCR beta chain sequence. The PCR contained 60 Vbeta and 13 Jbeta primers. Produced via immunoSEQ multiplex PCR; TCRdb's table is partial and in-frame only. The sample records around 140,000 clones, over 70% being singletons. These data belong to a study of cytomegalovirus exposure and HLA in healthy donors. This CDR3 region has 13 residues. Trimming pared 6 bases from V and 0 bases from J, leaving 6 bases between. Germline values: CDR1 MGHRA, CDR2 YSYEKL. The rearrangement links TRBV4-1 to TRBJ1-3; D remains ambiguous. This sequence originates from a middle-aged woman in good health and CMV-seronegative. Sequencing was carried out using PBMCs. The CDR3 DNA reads TGCGCCAGCAGTCGGGACTCTGGAAACACCATATATTTT. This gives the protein CASSRDSGNTIYF.